This T cell receptor (beta chain) was identified during a study of Ad26.COV2.S vaccination and SARS-CoV-2 variants. The protocol was immunoSEQ multiplex PCR, while the TCRdb copy is restricted to in-frame clones and leaves out a portion. Of over 250,000 clones listed, around 87% were seen once; the top ten hold 3% to 4%. As for treatment: around 19 received Ad26.COV2.S at low or high dose, single or two shots; 5 received placebo; per-sample allocation not given. All samples were drawn on day 63, counting from the first vaccine or placebo injection. An adult aged 18-55 years in Boston served as the donor. Wuhan-strain SARS-CoV-2 spike was expressed by the Ad26 vector that made up the vaccine. The V gene's germline CDR1 is SGHRS and CDR2 YFSETQ. Trimming took 1 base from V and 5 from J; bases not matched to a gene: 6. The CDR3 extends over 15 amino acids.

The rearrangement uses TRBV5-1 and TRBJ2-1; 7 positions agree with TRBD2. The sequence derives from a person between 18 and 65 years old who received the Ad26.COV2.S COVID-19 vaccine or a placebo. The sequenced sample was peripheral blood, obtained in a trial of Ad26.COV2.S vaccine versus placebo. The CDR3 DNA reads TGCGCCAGCAGCTTGTCGACGCGGGAGCACAATGAGCAGTTCTTC. Its protein is CASSLSTREHNEQFF.